The sequence of this T cell receptor (beta chain) was determined in a study of blood T cell repertoires in COVID-19. Sequencing was performed with immunoSEQ multiplex PCR; in TCRdb, only in-frame clones are kept and a portion is missing. The table records about 110,000 clones, less than 85% of them present only once. Germline assignment: CDR1 MDHEN and CDR2 SYDVKM. V lost 3 bases and J lost 5, with 13 bases in between. The CDR3 loop spans 14 amino acids. Sequences were obtained from peripheral blood. This sequence originates from a woman aged 55-69 years with acute or convalescent COVID-19. The chain couples TRBV28 to TRBJ1-2; tentatively, D is TRBD1 (6 bases). The CDR3 reads CASSLGQGTYGYTF. Here the CDR3 DNA reads TGTGCCAGCAGTTTGGGGCAGGGGACGTATGGCTACACCTTC.